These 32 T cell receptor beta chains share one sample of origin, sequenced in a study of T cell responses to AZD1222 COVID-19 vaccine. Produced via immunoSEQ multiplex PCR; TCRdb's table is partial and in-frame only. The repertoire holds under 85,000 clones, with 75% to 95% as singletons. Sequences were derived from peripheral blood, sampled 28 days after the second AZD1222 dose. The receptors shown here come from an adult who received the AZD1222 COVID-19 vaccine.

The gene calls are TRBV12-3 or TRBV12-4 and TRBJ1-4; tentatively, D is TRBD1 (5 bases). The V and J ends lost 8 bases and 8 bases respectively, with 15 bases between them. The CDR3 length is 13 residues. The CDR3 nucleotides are TGTGCCAGCGGCCAGGGCCCTAGGGAAAAACTGTTTTTT. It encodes CASGQGPREKLFF.

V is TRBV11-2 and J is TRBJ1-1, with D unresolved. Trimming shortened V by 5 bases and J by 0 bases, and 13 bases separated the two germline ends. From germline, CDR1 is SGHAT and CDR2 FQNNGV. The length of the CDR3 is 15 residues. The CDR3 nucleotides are TGTGCCAGCAGCGCACGCCGGGCAGTGAACACTGAAGCTTTCTTT. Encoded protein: CASSARRAVNTEAFF. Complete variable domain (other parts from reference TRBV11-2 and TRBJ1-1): EAGVAQSPRYKIIEKRQSVAFWCNPISGHATLYWYQQILGQGPKLLIQFQNNGVVDDSQLPKDRFSAERLKGVDSTLKIQPAKLEDSAVYLCASSARRAVNTEAFFGQGTRLTVV.

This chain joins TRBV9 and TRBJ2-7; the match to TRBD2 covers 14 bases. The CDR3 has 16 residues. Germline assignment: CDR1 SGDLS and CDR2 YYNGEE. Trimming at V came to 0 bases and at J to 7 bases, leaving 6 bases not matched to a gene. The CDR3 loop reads CASSVAGLAGVSEQYF. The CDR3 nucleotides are TGTGCCAGCAGCGTAGCGGGACTAGCGGGAGTGAGTGAGCAGTACTTC.

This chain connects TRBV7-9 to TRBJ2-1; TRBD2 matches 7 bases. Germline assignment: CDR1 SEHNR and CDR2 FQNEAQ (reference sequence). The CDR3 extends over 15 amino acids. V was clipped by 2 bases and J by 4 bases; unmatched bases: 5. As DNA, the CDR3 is TGTGCCAGCAGCTTAACGGCTAGCGGATACAATGAGCAGTTCTTC. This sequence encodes CASSLTASGYNEQFF.

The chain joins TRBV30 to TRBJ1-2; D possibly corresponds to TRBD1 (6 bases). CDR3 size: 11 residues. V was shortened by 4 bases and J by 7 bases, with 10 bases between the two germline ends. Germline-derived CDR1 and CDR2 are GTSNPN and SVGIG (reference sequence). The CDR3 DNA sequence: TGTGCCTGGACAGGGGAGGGTGGCTACACCTTC. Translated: CAWTGEGGYTF.

The CDR3: CASSFRENNQPQHF. CDR3 coding DNA: TGTGCCAGCAGCTTCCGGGAGAATAATCAGCCCCAGCATTTT. The rearrangement uses TRBV5-5 and TRBJ1-5; D gene ambiguous. In germline, CDR1 is SGHKS, CDR2 YYEKEE (reference sequence). The CDR3 runs 14 residues. Trimming cost V 2 bases and J 4 bases, with 10 bases left between them.

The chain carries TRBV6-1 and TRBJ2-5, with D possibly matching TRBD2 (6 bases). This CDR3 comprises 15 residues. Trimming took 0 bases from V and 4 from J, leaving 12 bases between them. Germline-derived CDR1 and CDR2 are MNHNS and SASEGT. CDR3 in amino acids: CASSEAYNGRETQYF. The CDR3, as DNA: TGTGCCAGCAGTGAAGCGTATAACGGGAGAGAGACCCAGTACTTC.

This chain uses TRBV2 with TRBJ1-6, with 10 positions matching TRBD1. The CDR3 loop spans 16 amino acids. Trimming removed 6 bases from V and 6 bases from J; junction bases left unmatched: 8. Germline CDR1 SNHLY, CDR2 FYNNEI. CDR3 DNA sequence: TGTGCCAGCAGGGACAGGGGGTTGGTTCGTAATTCACCCCTCCACTTT. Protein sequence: CASRDRGLVRNSPLHF. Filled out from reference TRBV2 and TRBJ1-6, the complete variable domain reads EPEVTQTPSHQVTQMGQEVILRCVPISNHLYFYWYRQILGQKVEFLVSFYNNEISEKSEIFDDQFSVERPDGSNFTLKIRSTKLEDSAMYFCASRDRGLVRNSPLHFGNGTRLTVT.

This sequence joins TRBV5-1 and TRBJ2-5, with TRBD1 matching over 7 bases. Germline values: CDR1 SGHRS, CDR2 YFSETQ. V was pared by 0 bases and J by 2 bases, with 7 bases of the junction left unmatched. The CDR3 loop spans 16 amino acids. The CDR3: CASSLAGQSGQETQYF. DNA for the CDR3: TGCGCCAGCAGCTTGGCGGGACAGTCGGGTCAAGAGACCCAGTACTTC.

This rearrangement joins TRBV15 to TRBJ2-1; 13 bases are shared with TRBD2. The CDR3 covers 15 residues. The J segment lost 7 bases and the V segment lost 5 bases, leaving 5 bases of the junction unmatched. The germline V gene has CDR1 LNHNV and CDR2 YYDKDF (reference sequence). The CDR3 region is CATSGLAGAGNEQFF. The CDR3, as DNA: TGTGCCACCAGCGGACTAGCGGGGGCGGGGAATGAGCAGTTCTTC.

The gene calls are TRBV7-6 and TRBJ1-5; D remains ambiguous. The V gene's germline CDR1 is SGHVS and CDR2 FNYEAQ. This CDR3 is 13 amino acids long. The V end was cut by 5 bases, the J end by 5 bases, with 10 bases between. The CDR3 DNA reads TGTGCCAGCAGCCCGGGCGGGGATCAGCCCCAGCATTTT. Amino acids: CASSPGGDQPQHF.

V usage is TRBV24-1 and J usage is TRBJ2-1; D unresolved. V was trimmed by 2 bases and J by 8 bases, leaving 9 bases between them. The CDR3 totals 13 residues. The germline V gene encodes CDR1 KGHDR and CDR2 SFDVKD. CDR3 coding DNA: TGTGCCACCAGTGATTCGCATGTGGATGAGCAGTTCTTC. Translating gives CATSDSHVDEQFF.

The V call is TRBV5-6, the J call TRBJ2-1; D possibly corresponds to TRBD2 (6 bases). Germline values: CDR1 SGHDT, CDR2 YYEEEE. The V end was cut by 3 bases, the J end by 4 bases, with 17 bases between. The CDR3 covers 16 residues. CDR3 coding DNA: TGTGCCAGCAGCTCTATAGCGGCCCGGTCTTACAATGAGCAGTTCTTC. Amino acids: CASSSIAARSYNEQFF. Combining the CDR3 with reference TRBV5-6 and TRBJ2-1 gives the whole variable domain DAGVTQSPTHLIKTRGQQVTLRCSPKSGHDTVSWYQQALGQGPQFIFQYYEEEERQRGNFPDRFSGHQFPNYSSELNVNALLLGDSALYLCASSSIAARSYNEQFFGPGTRLTVL.

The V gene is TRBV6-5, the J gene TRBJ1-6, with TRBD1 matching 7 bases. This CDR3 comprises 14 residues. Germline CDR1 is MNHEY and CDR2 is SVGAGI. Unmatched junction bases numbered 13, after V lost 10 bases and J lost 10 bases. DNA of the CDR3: TGTGCCACTCTGGGGGACAGTCCGGGCTCACCCCTCCACTTT. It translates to CATLGDSPGSPLHF.

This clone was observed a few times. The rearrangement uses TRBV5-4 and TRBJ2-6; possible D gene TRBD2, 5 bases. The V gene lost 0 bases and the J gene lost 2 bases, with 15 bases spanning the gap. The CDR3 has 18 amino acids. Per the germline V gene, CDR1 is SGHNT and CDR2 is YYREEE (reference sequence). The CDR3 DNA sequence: TGTGCCAGCAGCTTGGATCTTGCTCGAGGGCCTGGGGCCAACGTCCTGACTTTC. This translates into CASSLDLARGPGANVLTF.

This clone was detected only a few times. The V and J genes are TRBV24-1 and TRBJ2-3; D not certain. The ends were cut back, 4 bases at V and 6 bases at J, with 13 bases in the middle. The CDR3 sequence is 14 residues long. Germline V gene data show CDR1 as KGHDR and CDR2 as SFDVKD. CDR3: CATSDPGPADTQYF. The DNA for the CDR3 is TGTGCCACCAGTGACCCGGGCCCCGCGGATACGCAGTATTTT.

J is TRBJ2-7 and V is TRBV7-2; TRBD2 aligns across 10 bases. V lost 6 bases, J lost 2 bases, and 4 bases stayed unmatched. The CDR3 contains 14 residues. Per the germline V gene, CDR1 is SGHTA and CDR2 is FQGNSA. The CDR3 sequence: CASRPTSGAYEQYF. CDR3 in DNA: TGTGCCAGCAGGCCTACTAGCGGGGCCTACGAGCAGTACTTC. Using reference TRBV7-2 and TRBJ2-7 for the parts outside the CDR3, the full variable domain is GAGVSQSPSNKVTEKGKDVELRCDPISGHTALYWYRQSLGQGLEFLIYFQGNSAPDKSGLPSDRFSAERTGGSVSTLTIQRTQQEDSAVYLCASRPTSGAYEQYFGPGTRLTVT.

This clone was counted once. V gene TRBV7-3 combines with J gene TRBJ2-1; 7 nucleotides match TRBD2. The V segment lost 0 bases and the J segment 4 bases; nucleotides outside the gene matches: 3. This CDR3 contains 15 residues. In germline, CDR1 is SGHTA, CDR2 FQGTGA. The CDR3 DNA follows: TGTGCCAGCAGCTTAACCAGCGGGGAATACAATGAGCAGTTCTTC. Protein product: CASSLTSGEYNEQFF. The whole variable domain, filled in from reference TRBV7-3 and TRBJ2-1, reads GAGVSQTPSNKVTEKGKYVELRCDPISGHTALYWYRQSLGQGPEFLIYFQGTGAADDSGLPNDRFFAVRPEGSVSTLKIQRTERGDSAVYLCASSLTSGEYNEQFFGPGTRLTVL.

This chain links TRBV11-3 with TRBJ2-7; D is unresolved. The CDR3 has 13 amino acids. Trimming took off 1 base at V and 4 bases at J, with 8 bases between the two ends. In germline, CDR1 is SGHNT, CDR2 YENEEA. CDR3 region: CASSLGPSYEQYF. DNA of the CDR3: TGTGCCAGCAGCTTAGGGCCATCGTACGAGCAGTACTTC.

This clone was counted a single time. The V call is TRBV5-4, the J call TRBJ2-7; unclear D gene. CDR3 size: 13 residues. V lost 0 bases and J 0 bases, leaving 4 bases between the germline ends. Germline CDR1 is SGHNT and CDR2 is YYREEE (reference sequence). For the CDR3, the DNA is TGTGCCAGCAGCTTGGACTACTCCTACGAGCAGTACTTC. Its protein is CASSLDYSYEQYF.

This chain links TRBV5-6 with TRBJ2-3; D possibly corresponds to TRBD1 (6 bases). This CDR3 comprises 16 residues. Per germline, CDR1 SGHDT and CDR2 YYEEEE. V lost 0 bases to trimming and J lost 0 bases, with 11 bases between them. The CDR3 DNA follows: TGTGCCAGCAGCTTGGGGCTAGGACAGAGCACAGATACGCAGTATTTT. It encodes CASSLGLGQSTDTQYF.

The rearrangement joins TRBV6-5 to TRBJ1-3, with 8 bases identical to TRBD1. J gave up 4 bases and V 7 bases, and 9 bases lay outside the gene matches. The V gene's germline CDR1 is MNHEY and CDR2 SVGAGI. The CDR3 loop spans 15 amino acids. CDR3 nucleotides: TGTGCCAGCACAGGGGGCGCATATGTCGGAAACACCATATATTTT. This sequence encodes CASTGGAYVGNTIYF.

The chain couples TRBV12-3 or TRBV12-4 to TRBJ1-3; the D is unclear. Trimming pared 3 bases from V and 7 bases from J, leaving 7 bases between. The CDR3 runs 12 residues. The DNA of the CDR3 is TGTGCCAGCAGTTTCGGTGTCAACACCATATATTTT. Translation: CASSFGVNTIYF.

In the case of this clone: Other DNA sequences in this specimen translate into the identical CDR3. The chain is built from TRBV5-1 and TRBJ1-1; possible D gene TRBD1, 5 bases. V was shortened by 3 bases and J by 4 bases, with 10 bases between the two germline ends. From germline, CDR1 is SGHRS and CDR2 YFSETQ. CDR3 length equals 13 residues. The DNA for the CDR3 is TGCGCCAGCAGCTCCCAGGGATCCACTGAAGCTTTCTTT. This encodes CASSSQGSTEAFF.

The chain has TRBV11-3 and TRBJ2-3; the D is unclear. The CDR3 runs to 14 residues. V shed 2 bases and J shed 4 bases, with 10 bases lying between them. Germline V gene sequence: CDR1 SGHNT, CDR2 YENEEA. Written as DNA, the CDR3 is TGTGCCAGCAGCTTACTGGGCGAACCAGATACGCAGTATTTT. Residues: CASSLLGEPDTQYF.

CDR3 nucleotides: TGTGCCTGGAGTGGGACAGGGAGGGGAACTGAAGCTTTCTTT. Translation gives CAWSGTGRGTEAFF. The genes are TRBV30 and TRBJ1-1, with TRBD1 matching over 8 bases. J gave up 5 bases and V 1 base, and 6 bases lay outside the gene matches. Per the germline V gene, CDR1 is GTSNPN and CDR2 is SVGIG (reference sequence). The CDR3 contains 14 residues.

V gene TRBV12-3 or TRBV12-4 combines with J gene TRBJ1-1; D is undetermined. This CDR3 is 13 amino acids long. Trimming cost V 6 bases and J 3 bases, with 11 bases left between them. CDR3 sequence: CASSRSGDTEAFF. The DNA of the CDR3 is TGTGCCAGCAGCCGGAGTGGGGACACTGAAGCTTTCTTT.

In nucleotides, the CDR3 is TGTGCCAGCAGCTTGCCCGGGGATGGGGCCAACGTCCTGACTTTC. Amino acids: CASSLPGDGANVLTF. The chain has TRBV5-4 and TRBJ2-6; D may be TRBD2 (5 bases). This CDR3 is 15 amino acids long. Germline-derived CDR1 and CDR2 are SGHNT and YYREEE (reference sequence). V lost 1 base and J 3 bases, leaving 8 bases between the germline ends.

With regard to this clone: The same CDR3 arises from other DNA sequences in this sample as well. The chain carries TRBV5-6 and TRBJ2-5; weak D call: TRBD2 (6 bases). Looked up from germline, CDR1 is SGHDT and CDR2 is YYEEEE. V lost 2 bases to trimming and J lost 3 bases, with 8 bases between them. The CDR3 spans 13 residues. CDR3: CASSFLAEETQYF. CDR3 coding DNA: TGTGCCAGCAGCTTTTTAGCGGAAGAGACCCAGTACTTC.

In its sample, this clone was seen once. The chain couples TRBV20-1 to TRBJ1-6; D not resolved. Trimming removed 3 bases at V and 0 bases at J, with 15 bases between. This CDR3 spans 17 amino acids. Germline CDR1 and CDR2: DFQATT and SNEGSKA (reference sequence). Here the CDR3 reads CSASYRTGSSYNSPLHF. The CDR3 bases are TGCAGTGCTAGTTACCGGACGGGAAGCTCCTATAATTCACCCCTCCACTTT.

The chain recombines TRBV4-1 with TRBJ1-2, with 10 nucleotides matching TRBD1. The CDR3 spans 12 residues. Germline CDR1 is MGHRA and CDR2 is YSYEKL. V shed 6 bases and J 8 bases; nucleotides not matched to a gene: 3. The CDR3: CASRDRGHGYTF. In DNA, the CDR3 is TGCGCCAGCAGAGACAGGGGGCACGGCTACACCTTC.

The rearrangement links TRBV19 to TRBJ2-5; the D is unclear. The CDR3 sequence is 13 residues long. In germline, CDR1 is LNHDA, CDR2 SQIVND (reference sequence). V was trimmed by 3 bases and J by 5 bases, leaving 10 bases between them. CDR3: CASSIGSEETQYF. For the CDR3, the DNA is TGTGCCAGTAGTATCGGTTCGGAGGAGACCCAGTACTTC.